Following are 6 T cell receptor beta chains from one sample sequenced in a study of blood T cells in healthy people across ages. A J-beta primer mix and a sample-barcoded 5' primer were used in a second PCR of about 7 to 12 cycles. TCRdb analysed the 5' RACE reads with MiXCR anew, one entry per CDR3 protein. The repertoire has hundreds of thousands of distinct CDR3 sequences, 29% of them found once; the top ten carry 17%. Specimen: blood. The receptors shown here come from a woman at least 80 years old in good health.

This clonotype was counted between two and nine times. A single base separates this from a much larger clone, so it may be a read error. The CDR3 region has the DNA TGTGCCAGCAGGGGACTAGCGGGGGGGCGCCCCTGCAATGAGCAGTTCTTC. This codes for CASRGLAGGRPCNEQFF. J is TRBJ2-1 and V is TRBV12-3 or TRBV12-4, with 16 bases matching TRBD2. This CDR3 has 17 residues. The junction had 8 bases not matched to a gene; V was cut back by 6 bases and J by 6 bases.

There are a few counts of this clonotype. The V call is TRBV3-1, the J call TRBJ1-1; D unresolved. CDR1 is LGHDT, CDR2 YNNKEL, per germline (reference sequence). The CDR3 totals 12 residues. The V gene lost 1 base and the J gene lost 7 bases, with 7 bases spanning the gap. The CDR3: CASSQGGSEAFF. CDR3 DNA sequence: TGTGCCAGCAGCCAAGGAGGGAGTGAAGCTTTCTTT.

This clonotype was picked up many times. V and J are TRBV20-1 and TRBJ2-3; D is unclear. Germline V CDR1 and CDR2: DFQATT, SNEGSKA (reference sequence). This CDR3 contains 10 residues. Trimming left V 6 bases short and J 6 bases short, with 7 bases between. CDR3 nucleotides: TGCAGTGCAAAAAAGGATACGCAGTATTTT. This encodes CSAKKDTQYF.

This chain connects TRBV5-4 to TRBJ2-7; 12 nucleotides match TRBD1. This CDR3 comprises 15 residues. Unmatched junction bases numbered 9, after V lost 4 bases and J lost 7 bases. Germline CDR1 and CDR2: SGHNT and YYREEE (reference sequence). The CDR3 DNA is TGTGCCAGCAGCCCAGGGGGACAGGGGGCTGGAGAGCAGTACTTC. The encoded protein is CASSPGGQGAGEQYF.

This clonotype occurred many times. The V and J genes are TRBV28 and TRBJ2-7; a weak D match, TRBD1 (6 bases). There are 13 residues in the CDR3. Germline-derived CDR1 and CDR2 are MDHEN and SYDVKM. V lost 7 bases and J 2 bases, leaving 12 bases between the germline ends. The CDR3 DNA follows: TGTGCCAGCATAAACAGGGCGGCCTACGAGCAGTACTTC. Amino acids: CASINRAAYEQYF.

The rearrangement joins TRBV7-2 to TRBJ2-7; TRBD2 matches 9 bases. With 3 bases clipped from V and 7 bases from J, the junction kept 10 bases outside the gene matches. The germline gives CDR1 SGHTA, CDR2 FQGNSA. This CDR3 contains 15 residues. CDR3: CASSFSGGGYDEQYF. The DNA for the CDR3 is TGTGCCAGCAGCTTTAGCGGGGGAGGTTACGATGAGCAGTACTTC.